This TCR beta chain was identified in a study of shared clonotypes between healthy human individuals. CDR3 length equals 14 residues. CDR1 is LNHDA and CDR2 is SQIVND in the germline V gene (reference sequence). Germline trimming cut 3 bases from V and 4 bases from J; bases unmatched to any gene: 3. Concerning this clone: The sample carries other DNA sequences with the same CDR3.

Here immunoSEQ multiplex PCR was the method, and the copy in TCRdb shows in-frame clones only, minus some. The sample includes 2 million to 2.5 million clones, approximately 95% of them seen just once. The sequenced material came from naive CD4+ T cells sorted from blood. The subset: CD45RA+ positively selected. The chain carries TRBV19 and TRBJ1-5; 7 bases are a match to TRBD1. This TCR was recovered from a man aged 18 to 30 in good health. The CDR3 DNA reads TGTGCCAGTAGTATCGCAGGGGGGAATCAGCCCCAGCATTTT. It codes for CASSIAGGNQPQHF.